This TCR beta chain was observed in a study of blood T cell repertoires in COVID-19. Background on the study: Whether acute or convalescent, the COVID-19 samples came from the United States, Italy and Spain. T cells, B-cell-depleted T cells, or PBMCs provided the cDNA or gDNA that served as material.

Per the germline V gene, CDR1 is SGHNT and CDR2 is YYREEE (reference sequence). This CDR3 comprises 14 residues. V was pared by 4 bases and J by 3 bases, with 13 bases between. In the authors' workflow: Nucleated cell number was recorded as an estimate derived from reference gene primer amplification. Libraries were prepared by immunoSEQ multiplex PCR; TCRdb keeps only in-frame clonotypes and omits some of them. The D gene and trimming were derived from the DNA, and the V and J assignments and clone size from that table. The table has around 130,000 clones, almost 85% seen once. Sequenced: peripheral blood. This sequence joins TRBV5-4 and TRBJ1-2, with D unclear. The sequence derives from a woman in her thirties who had recovered from COVID-19. CDR3 nucleotide sequence: TGTGCCAGCAGCATGAGAACCCTACACTATGGCTACACCTTC. Its translation is CASSMRTLHYGYTF.